The 5 T cell receptor beta chains below all came from one sample that was sequenced in a study of early T cells in non-severe SARS-CoV-2 infection. TCRdb passed the 5' RACE reads through MiXCR, listing each CDR3 protein once. The sample yields over 45,000 distinct CDR3 sequences, roughly 7.8% seen once. Sequences were derived from whole blood, sampled at baseline. The receptors were sampled from an adult who was a healthcare worker with PCR-confirmed SARS-CoV-2 infection or an uninfected control (not recorded which).

This clonotype came up many times. V and J are TRBV5-1 and TRBJ1-1; maybe TRBD1 (5 bases). V was clipped by 0 bases and J by 3 bases, with 15 bases between them. Germline-derived CDR1 and CDR2 are SGHRS and YFSETQ. CDR3 size: 16 residues. The CDR3 reads CASSLVLSGVDTEAFF. The CDR3 DNA reads as TGCGCCAGCAGCTTGGTTCTGTCGGGGGTCGACACTGAAGCTTTCTTT.

The chain uses TRBV20-1 and TRBJ2-3; D remains unclear. Germline loops: CDR1 DFQATT, CDR2 SNEGSKA (reference sequence). The V and J ends lost 6 bases and 2 bases respectively, with 9 bases between them. The CDR3 consists of 12 residues. CDR3 nucleotides: TGCAGTGCAGGTCCAGACACAGATACGCAGTATTTT. It is translated as CSAGPDTDTQYF.

The V and J genes are TRBV7-8 and TRBJ2-3; D not certain. Trimming left V 1 base short and J 13 bases short, with 15 bases between. The CDR3 length is 13 residues. Germline V lookup: CDR1 SGHVS, CDR2 FQNEAQ. This CDR3 is CASSLGGKGNEYF. The CDR3 DNA reads TGTGCCAGCAGCTTAGGGGGAAAGGGTAATGAGTATTTT.

In its sample, this clonotype was seen many times. The CDR3 sequence: CASSRTGNTIYF. As DNA, the CDR3 is TGCGCCAGCAGCCGGACTGGAAACACCATATATTTT. This chain uses TRBV5-1 with TRBJ1-3; D gene unclear. CDR1 and CDR2 (germline): SGHRS, YFSETQ. CDR3 length: 12 residues. Trimming removed 4 bases at V and 2 bases at J, with 4 bases between. Full variable domain (rest looked up from reference TRBV5-1 and TRBJ1-3): KAGVTQTPRYLIKTRGQQVTLSCSPISGHRSVSWYQQTPGQGLQFLFEYFSETQRNKGNFPGRFSGRQFSNSRSEMNVSTLELGDSALYLCASSRTGNTIYFGEGSWLTVV.

This clonotype has just a few counts. The genes are TRBV12-3 or TRBV12-4 and TRBJ2-7, with D possibly being TRBD1 (6 bases). The CDR3 runs to 15 residues. Trimming left V 6 bases short and J 0 bases short, with 15 bases between. CDR3 protein: CASRSGATSSYEQYF. The CDR3 bases are TGTGCCAGCAGATCAGGGGCTACGAGCTCCTACGAGCAGTACTTC.